This T cell receptor (beta chain) was captured by sequencing in a study of CD8+ T cells in alopecia areata. The CDR3 is 14 residues long. V lost 2 bases and J lost 3, with 11 bases in between. CDR1 is SGHAT and CDR2 is FQNNGV in the germline V gene. Sequencing used cDNA as its template, made by extracting RNA and reverse transcribing it. Data came from immunoSEQ multiplex PCR; TCRdb stores just in-frame clones and leaves some out. The table has 150,000 to 200,000 clones, approximately 70% seen once. The TCR originated in a human donor with alopecia areata. This rearrangement joins TRBV11-2 to TRBJ2-7, with D possibly matching TRBD2 (5 bases). This sample comprised CD8+ T cells sorted from blood, obtained at week 0. The CDR3 nucleotides read TGTGCCAGCAGCTTATCGGACGGGGACTACGAGCAGTACTTC. This gives the protein CASSLSDGDYEQYF.